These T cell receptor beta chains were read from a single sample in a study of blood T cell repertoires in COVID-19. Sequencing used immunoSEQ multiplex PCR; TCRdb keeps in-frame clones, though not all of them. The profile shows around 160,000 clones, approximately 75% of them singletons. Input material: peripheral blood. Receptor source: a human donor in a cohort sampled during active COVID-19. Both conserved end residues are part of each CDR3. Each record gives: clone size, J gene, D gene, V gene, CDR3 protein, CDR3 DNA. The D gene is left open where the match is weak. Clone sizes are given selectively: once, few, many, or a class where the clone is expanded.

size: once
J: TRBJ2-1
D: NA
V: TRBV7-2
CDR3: CASSGRWGVDNEQFF
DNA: TGTGCCAGCAGCGGCCGTTGGGGGGTTGACAATGAGCAGTTCTTC

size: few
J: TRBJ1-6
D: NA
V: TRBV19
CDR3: CASSTRPGVRDSPLHF
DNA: TGTGCCAGTAGTACCAGGCCCGGGGTTCGGGATTCACCCCTCCACTTT

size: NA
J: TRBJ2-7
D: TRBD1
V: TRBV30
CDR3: CAWSSTGLEQYF
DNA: TGTGCCTGGAGTTCGACAGGGCTCGAGCAGTACTTC

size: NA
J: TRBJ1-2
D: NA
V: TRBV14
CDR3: CASSQDFGYGYTF
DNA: TGTGCCAGCAGCCAAGATTTCGGGTATGGCTACACCTTC

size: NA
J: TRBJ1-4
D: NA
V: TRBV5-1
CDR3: CASSLGGTTNEKLFF
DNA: TGCGCCAGCAGCTTGGGCGGAACGACTAATGAAAAACTGTTTTTT

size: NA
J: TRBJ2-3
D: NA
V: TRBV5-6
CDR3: CASSPTEDSTDTQYF
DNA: TGTGCCAGCAGCCCGACAGAAGACAGCACAGATACGCAGTATTTT

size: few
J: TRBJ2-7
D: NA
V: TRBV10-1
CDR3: CASNSDGLRQYF
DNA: TGCGCCAGCAACTCGGACGGACTCAGGCAGTACTTC

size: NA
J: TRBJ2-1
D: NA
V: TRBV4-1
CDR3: CASSQDNWPKPWAWNEQFF
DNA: TGCGCCAGCAGCCAAGATAACTGGCCCAAACCTTGGGCGTGGAATGAGCAGTTCTTC

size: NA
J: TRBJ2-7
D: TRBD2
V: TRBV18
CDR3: CASSPTSGSYEQYF
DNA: TGTGCCAGCTCACCCACTAGCGGTTCCTACGAGCAGTACTTC

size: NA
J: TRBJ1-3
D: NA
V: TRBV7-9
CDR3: CASSFSGRGLSGNTIYF
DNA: TGTGCCAGCAGCTTTTCGGGTAGGGGCCTCTCTGGAAACACCATATATTTT

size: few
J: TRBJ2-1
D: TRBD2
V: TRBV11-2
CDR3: CASSPRLAGLYNEQFF
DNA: TGTGCCAGCAGCCCCAGACTAGCGGGGCTTTACAATGAGCAGTTCTTC

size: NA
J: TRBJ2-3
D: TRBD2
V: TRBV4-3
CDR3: CASSQDLLAGSGTDTQYF
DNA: TGCGCCAGCAGCCAAGATCTGCTAGCGGGGTCTGGCACAGATACGCAGTATTTT

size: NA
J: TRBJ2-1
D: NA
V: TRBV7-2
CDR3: CASRMGSSYNEQFF
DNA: TGTGCCAGCAGAATGGGGAGCTCCTACAATGAGCAGTTCTTC

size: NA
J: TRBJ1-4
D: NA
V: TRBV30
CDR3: CASRDINEKLFF
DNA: TGTGCCTCCAGGGATATCAATGAAAAACTGTTTTTT

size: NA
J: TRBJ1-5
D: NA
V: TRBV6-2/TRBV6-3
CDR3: CASSYSSGVGNQPQHF
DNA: TGTGCCAGCAGTTACTCCTCCGGAGTTGGCAATCAGCCCCAGCATTTT

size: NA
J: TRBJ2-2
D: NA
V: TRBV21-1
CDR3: CASSIGRGDPPTGELFF
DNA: TGTGCCAGCAGCATTGGGAGGGGAGACCCCCCGACCGGGGAGCTGTTTTTT

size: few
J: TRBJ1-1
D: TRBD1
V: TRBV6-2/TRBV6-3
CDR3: CASSNTGGGPNYDGTEAFF
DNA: TGTGCCAGCAGCAACACAGGGGGCGGCCCAAATTACGATGGGACTGAAGCTTTCTTT

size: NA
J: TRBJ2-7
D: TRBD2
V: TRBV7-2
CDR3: CASSPSSGGPYEQYF
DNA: TGTGCCAGCAGCCCGAGTTCGGGGGGGCCTTACGAGCAGTACTTC

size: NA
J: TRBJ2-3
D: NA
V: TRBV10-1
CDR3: CASSDDGVTDTQYF
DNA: TGCGCCAGCAGTGATGATGGAGTCACAGATACGCAGTATTTT

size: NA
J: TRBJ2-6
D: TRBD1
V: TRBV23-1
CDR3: CASILLGQIISGANVLTF
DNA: TGCGCCAGCATCCTTTTGGGACAGATAATCTCTGGGGCCAACGTCCTGACTTTC

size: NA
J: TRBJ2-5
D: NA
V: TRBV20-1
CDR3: CSASDSLAGYQETQYF
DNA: TGCAGTGCTAGTGATTCCCTCGCCGGGTACCAAGAGACCCAGTACTTC

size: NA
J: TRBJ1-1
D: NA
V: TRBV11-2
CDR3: CASSLEIYTEAFF
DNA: TGTGCCAGCAGCTTAGAAATATACACTGAAGCTTTCTTT